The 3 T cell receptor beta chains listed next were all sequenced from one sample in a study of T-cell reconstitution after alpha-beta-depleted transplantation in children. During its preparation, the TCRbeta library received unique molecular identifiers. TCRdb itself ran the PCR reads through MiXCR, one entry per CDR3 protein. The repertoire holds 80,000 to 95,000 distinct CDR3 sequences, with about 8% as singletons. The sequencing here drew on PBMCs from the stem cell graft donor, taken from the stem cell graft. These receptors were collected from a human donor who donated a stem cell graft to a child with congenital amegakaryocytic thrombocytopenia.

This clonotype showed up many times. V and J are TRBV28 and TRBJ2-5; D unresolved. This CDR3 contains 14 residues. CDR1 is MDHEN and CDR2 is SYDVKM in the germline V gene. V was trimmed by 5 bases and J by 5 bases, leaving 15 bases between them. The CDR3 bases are TGTGCCAGCAGTCTCCCCGCCTTTGAGGAGACCCAGTACTTC. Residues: CASSLPAFEETQYF.

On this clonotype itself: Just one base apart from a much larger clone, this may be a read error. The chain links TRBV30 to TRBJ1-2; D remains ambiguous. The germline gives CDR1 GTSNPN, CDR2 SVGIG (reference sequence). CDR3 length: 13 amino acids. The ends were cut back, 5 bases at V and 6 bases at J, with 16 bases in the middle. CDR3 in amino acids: CAWCGQHFNGYTF. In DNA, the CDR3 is TGTGCCTGGTGTGGTCAACATTTCAATGGCTACACCTTC.

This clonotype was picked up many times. The CDR3 region has the DNA TGTGCCAGCAGCTTAGGTCTCGAGGGGAGCGAGCAGTACTTC. Translation: CASSLGLEGSEQYF. The chain carries TRBV7-2 and TRBJ2-7, with D perhaps TRBD1 or TRBD2 (5 bases each). The V gene's germline CDR1 is SGHTA and CDR2 FQGNSA. V was clipped by 1 base and J by 6 bases, with 13 bases between them. The CDR3 has 14 residues.